The T cell receptor (beta chain) under discussion was sequenced for a study of T-cell reconstitution after alpha-beta-depleted transplantation in children. Findings and limits, study-wide: Reportedly, alpha-beta T cells present about two months post-transplant originated from several hundred expanded clones of graft origin. T-cell counts and diversity were attributed mostly to newly produced T cells one year after transplant.

Preparing the TCRbeta library involved the use of unique molecular identifiers. TCRdb passed the PCR reads through MiXCR, listing each CDR3 protein once. The sample shows 90,000 to 100,000 distinct CDR3 sequences, roughly a quarter of them seen only once. Regarding this clonotype: Its target is not known.

Germline values: CDR1 MDHEN, CDR2 SYDVKM. The CDR3 contains 18 residues. After removal of 3 bases from V and 0 bases from J, the junction contained 12 bases not matched to a gene. The TCR originated in a boy younger than 10 with acute lymphoblastic leukemia, due to receive a stem cell transplant. V usage is TRBV28 and J usage is TRBJ2-3; 7 positions match TRBD2. The sequencing used PBMCs, collected before TCRalphabeta/CD19-depleted stem cell transplant. The CDR3 region is CASSFRRRKRDSTDTQYF. The CDR3 DNA reads TGTGCCAGCAGTTTTCGTCGGCGAAAGCGGGATAGCACAGATACGCAGTATTTT.